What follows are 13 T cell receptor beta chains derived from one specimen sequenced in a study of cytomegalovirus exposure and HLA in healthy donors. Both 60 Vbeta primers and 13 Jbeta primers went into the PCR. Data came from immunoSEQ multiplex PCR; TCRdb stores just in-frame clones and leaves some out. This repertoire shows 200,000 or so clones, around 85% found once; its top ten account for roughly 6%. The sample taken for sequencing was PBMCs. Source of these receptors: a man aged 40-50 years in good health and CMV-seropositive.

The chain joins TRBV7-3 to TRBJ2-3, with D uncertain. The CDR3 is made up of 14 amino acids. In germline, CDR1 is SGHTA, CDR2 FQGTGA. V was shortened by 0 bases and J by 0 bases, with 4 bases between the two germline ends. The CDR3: CASSLTRSTDTQYF. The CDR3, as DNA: TGTGCCAGCAGCTTAACCAGGAGCACAGATACGCAGTATTTT.

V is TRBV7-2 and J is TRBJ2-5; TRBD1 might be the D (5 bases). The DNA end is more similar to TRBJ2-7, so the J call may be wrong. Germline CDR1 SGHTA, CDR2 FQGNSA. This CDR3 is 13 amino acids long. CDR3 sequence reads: CASRGDRSYEQYF. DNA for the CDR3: TGTGCCAGCAGAGGGGATCGCTCCTACGAGCAGTACTTC.

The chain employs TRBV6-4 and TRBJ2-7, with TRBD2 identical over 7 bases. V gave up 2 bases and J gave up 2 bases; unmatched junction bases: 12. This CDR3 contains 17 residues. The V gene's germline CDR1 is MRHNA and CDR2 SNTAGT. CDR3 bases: TGTGCCAGCAGTGACCCATTACTAGCGCGGGGTCCCTACGAGCAGTACTTC. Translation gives CASSDPLLARGPYEQYF.

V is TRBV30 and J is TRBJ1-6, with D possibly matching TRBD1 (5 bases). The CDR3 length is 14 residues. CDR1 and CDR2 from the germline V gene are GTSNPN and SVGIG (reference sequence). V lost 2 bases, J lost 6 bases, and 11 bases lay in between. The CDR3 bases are TGTGCCTGGAGTATAAGGGGAGGTAATTCACCCCTCCACTTT. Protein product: CAWSIRGGNSPLHF. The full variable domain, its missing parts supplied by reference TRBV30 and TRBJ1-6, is SQTIHQWPATLVQPVGSPLSLECTVEGTSNPNLYWYRQAAGRGLQLLFYSVGIGQISSEVPQNLSASRPQDRQFILSSKKLLLSDSGFYLCAWSIRGGNSPLHFGNGTRLTVT.

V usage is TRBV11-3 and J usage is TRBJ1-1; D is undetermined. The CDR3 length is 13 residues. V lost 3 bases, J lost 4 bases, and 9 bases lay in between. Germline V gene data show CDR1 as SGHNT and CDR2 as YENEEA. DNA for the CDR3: TGTGCCAGCAGCTTGGAGGGTTTCACTGAAGCTTTCTTT. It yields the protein CASSLEGFTEAFF.

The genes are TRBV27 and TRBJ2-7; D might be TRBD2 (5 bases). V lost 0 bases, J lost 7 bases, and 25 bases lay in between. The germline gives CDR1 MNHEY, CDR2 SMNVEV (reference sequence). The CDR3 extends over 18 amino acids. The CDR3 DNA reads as TGTGCCAGCAGTTTATCGCTGCGGACTCACAATATGGTAAGGGAGCAGTACTTC. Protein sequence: CASSLSLRTHNMVREQYF.

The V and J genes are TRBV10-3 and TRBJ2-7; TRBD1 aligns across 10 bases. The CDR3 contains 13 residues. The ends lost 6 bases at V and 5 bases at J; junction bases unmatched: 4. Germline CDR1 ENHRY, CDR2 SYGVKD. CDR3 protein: CAISRDRGHEQYF. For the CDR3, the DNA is TGTGCCATCAGCCGGGACAGGGGCCACGAGCAGTACTTC.

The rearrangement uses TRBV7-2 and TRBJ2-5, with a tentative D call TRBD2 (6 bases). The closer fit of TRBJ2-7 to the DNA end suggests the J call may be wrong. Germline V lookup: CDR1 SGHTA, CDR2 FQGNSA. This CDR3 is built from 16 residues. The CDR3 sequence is CASSSTAGLAPYEQYF. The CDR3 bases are TGTGCCAGCAGCTCGACCGCTGGCCTAGCGCCTTACGAGCAGTACTTC.

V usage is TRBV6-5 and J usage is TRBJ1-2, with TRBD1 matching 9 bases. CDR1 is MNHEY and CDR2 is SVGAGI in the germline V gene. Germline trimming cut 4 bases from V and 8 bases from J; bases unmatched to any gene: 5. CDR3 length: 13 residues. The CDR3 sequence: CASSSGQGGGYTF. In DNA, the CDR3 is TGTGCCAGCAGTTCGGGACAGGGAGGAGGCTACACCTTC.

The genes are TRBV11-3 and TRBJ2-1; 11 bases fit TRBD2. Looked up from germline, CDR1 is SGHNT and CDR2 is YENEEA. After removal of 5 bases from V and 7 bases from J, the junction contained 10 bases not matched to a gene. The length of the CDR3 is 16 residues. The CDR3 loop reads CASSAYSSGGLNEQFF. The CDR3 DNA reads TGTGCCAGCAGCGCCTACTCTAGCGGGGGGCTAAATGAGCAGTTCTTC. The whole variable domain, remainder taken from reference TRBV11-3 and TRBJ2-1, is EAGVVQSPRYKIIEKKQPVAFWCNPISGHNTLYWYLQNLGQGPELLIRYENEEAVDDSQLPKDRFSAERLKGVDSTLKIQPAELGDSAVYLCASSAYSSGGLNEQFFGPGTRLTVL.

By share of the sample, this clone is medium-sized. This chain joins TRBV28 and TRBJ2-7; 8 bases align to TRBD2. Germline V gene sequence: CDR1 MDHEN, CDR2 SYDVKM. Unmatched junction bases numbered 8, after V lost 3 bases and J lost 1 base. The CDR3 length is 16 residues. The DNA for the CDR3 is TGTGCCAGCAGTTTGGGCGATCTAGCGGGTTCCTACGAGCAGTACTTC. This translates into CASSLGDLAGSYEQYF.

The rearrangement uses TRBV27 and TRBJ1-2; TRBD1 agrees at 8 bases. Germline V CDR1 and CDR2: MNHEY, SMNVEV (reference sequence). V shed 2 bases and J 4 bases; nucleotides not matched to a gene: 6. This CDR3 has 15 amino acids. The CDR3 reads CASSLNWGTGYGYTF. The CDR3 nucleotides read TGTGCCAGCAGTTTAAATTGGGGGACAGGCTATGGCTACACCTTC.

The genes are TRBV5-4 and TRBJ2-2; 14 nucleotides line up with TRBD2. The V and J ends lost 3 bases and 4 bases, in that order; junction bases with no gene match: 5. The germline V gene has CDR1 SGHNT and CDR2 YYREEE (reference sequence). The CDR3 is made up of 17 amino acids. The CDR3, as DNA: TGTGCCAGCAGCTCTGGACTAGCGGGGGGTCGCACCGGGGAGCTGTTTTTT. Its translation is CASSSGLAGGRTGELFF.